Listed below are T cell receptor beta chains from one sample, sequenced in a study of T-cell memory formation after mild COVID-19. TCRdb redid the calling of the 5' RACE reads with MiXCR, one entry per CDR3 protein. This sample has roughly 580,000 distinct CDR3 sequences; more than 15% occur once, and the top ten carry around 12%. Sequencing used PBMCs or a T cell subset sorted from them (not recorded which). All receptors come from an adult woman who had mild COVID-19 (a few samples of this study predate the infection). Cell type and time point are not known. Both conserved end residues are part of each CDR3.

J | length | V | CDR3
TRBJ1-2 | 16 | TRBV6-1 | CASSDSFDRVVEGYTF
TRBJ2-1 | 12 | TRBV6-6 | CASTGPADEQFF
TRBJ2-3 | 18 | TRBV3-1 | CASSPGGLAGGPFVTQYF
TRBJ2-3 | 16 | TRBV6-5 | CASSYPGLGAGDTQYF
TRBJ2-7 | 17 | TRBV4-3 | CASSQERPREGGWEQYF
TRBJ2-7 | 14 | TRBV27 | CASKRLRQSYEQYF
TRBJ2-5 | 15 | TRBV12-3/TRBV12-4 | CASSFSGGAEETQYF
TRBJ2-7 | 18 | TRBV4-1 | CASSQGPPIADRGYEQYF
TRBJ2-7 | 15 | TRBV20-1 | CSARAPNRVSYEQYF
TRBJ1-4 | 12 | TRBV18 | CASSPQGPKLFF
TRBJ1-1 | 18 | TRBV7-2 | CASSDQGSFSGRDTEAFF
TRBJ1-4 | 16 | TRBV4-2 | CASSPRGSPTNEKLFF
TRBJ2-6 | 17 | TRBV7-3 | CASSSRTGRGGANVLTF
TRBJ2-1 | 16 | TRBV4-2 | CASSQEDRGTYNEQFF
TRBJ1-1 | 15 | TRBV14 | CASSQDGGRVTEAFF
TRBJ1-5 | 13 | TRBV19 | CASSPGGPQPQHF
TRBJ2-7 | 14 | TRBV6-1 | CASTLDVGPYEQYF
TRBJ2-2 | 16 | TRBV24-1 | CATSEPTGGGTGELFF
TRBJ2-2 | 17 | TRBV4-1 | CASSHPGVDSATGELFF
TRBJ2-1 | 15 | TRBV3-1 | CASSGGVLASNEQFF
TRBJ2-7 | 12 | TRBV27 | CASSATGYEQYF
TRBJ2-7 | 16 | TRBV15 | CATSRDGGASSYEQYF
TRBJ2-5 | 14 | TRBV4-2 | CASSPEGQVETQYF
TRBJ2-5 | 16 | TRBV7-2 | CASSPWAGRSSETQYF
TRBJ2-1 | 11 | TRBV7-2 | CASSLLNEQFF
TRBJ2-1 | 14 | TRBV2 | CASSERDSYNEQFF
TRBJ2-3 | 18 | TRBV6-5 | CASSSALGRAPGTDTQYF
TRBJ1-2 | 15 | TRBV5-6 | CASSLAGGRDYGYTF
TRBJ2-1 | 17 | TRBV4-3 | CASSQYPPGLSPNEQFF
TRBJ2-5 | 18 | TRBV5-1 | CASAPGLAGGNLRETQYF
TRBJ2-1 | 12 | TRBV5-5 | CASSLDTRPQFF
TRBJ2-7 | 15 | TRBV20-1 | CSAPPGLGNIYEQYF
TRBJ1-1 | 16 | TRBV7-9 | CASIPGQGQGNTEAFF
TRBJ2-1 | 14 | TRBV3-1 | CASSQRGNYNEQFF
TRBJ2-7 | 12 | TRBV5-5 | CASSRDGGEQYF
TRBJ2-7 | 16 | TRBV7-2 | CASSLASAGGVHEQYF
TRBJ2-7 | 14 | TRBV7-9 | CASSLPGSGYEQYF
TRBJ2-5 | 15 | TRBV15 | CATSRGLAGIETQYF
TRBJ1-2 | 13 | TRBV5-1 | CASSLDTNYGYTF
TRBJ1-4 | 15 | TRBV14 | CASSLYRGQGEKLFF
TRBJ1-2 | 13 | TRBV25-1 | CASSPQGLDGYTF
TRBJ1-1 | 14 | TRBV10-3 | CAISRTGGDTEAFF
TRBJ2-1 | 18 | TRBV4-1 | CASSQDSGDGGPGNEQFF
TRBJ1-2 | 13 | TRBV30 | CAWEGASLSGYTF
TRBJ2-1 | 16 | TRBV6-5 | CASSGGTSGSDNEQFF
TRBJ2-7 | 16 | TRBV20-1 | CSAREPWAGDNYEQYF
TRBJ2-2 | 17 | TRBV24-1 | CATSDLGGLTNTGELFF
TRBJ2-3 | 15 | TRBV4-1 | CASSQDLSGGDTQYF
TRBJ1-1 | 18 | TRBV4-3 | CASSQRTGDNLLNTEAFF
TRBJ2-7 | 16 | TRBV5-1 | CASSLPAASGSYEQYF
TRBJ1-4 | 15 | TRBV7-9 | CASSQWGSSYEKLFF
TRBJ2-3 | 16 | TRBV6-2/TRBV6-3 | CASSLVAGGITDTQYF
TRBJ1-5 | 16 | TRBV24-1 | CATSDPGTGGNQPQHF
TRBJ2-7 | 14 | TRBV7-2 | CASSSGLAGDEQYF